This passage covers 21 T cell receptor beta chains from one sample sequenced in a study of T cell responses to AZD1222 COVID-19 vaccine. Assay: immunoSEQ multiplex PCR; the TCRdb copy retains only in-frame clones and omits some. The profile covers roughly 150,000 clones, with 70% to 90% appearing a single time and 3% to 4% taken by the ten largest. The input for sequencing was peripheral blood, taken on day 0 of MenACWY control vaccination. The origin of the receptors is an adult in good health.

In its sample, this clone was seen once. The chain recombines TRBV3-1 (or the pseudogene TRBV3-2) with TRBJ1-5, with TRBD1 identical over 8 bases. V lost 0 bases, J lost 5 bases, and 3 bases stayed unmatched. The CDR3 contains 15 residues. Per the germline V gene, CDR1 is LGHDT and CDR2 is YNNKEL (reference sequence). In nucleotides, the CDR3 is TGTGCCAGCAGCCAAGACGGACAGGGCGATCAGCCCCAGCATTTT. It translates to CASSQDGQGDQPQHF.

For the CDR3, the DNA is TGTGCCAGTAGCCCCCGGACAGCCGAAGCTTTCTTT. Translating it yields CASSPRTAEAFF. This chain connects TRBV19 to TRBJ1-1; TRBD1 is a possible D gene (6 bases). V dropped 6 bases and J dropped 8 bases, with 13 bases sitting between them. The CDR3 spans 12 residues. CDR1 LNHDA and CDR2 SQIVND come from the germline V gene (reference sequence).

The chain recombines TRBV28 with TRBJ2-5; possible D gene TRBD2, 6 bases. V lost 5 bases to trimming and J lost 5 bases, with 15 bases between them. CDR3 length equals 14 residues. Germline CDR1 and CDR2: MDHEN and SYDVKM. The CDR3 sequence is CASSVAGSIETQYF. The CDR3 coding sequence is TGTGCCAGCAGTGTCGCGGGGAGTATTGAGACCCAGTACTTC.

This clone was seen just once. CDR3 nucleotides: TGTGCCAGCAGCTCGTACAGGGTTTGGGACTATGGCTACACCTTC. Amino acids: CASSSYRVWDYGYTF. The chain is built from TRBV5-4 and TRBJ1-2; weak D call: TRBD1 (6 bases). The CDR3 length is 15 residues. Per germline, CDR1 SGHNT and CDR2 YYREEE (reference sequence). The germline V and J ends were trimmed by 3 bases and 3 bases, with 15 bases remaining between them.

The genes are TRBV6-2 or TRBV6-3 and TRBJ1-2; tentative D call: TRBD1 (6 bases). V lost 5 bases, J lost 7 bases, and 11 bases lay in between. CDR1 and CDR2 from the germline V gene are MNHEY and SVGEGT. CDR3 length: 12 residues. The CDR3 is CASSGGTFGYTF. The CDR3 region has the DNA TGTGCCAGCAGTGGCGGGACATTTGGCTACACCTTC.

CDR3 DNA: TGTGCCAGCAGCCATGTCCTGAGAAGAACTAACTATGGCTACACCTTC. This codes for CASSHVLRRTNYGYTF. The J gene is TRBJ1-2, the V gene TRBV7-2; unclear D gene. Deletions cut 5 bases from V and 0 bases from J, with 16 bases between. Germline CDR1 is SGHTA and CDR2 is FQGNSA. This CDR3 spans 16 amino acids.

The table lists this clone with a few counts. The V and J genes are TRBV18 and TRBJ1-2; TRBD1 agrees at 9 bases. Trimming took 3 bases from V and 7 from J; bases not matched to a gene: 6. The CDR3 loop spans 14 amino acids. Germline CDR1 and CDR2: KGHSH and LQKENI. This CDR3 reads CASSPDRGQGGYTF. The CDR3 coding sequence is TGTGCCAGCTCACCGGACAGGGGCCAGGGTGGCTACACCTTC. The complete variable domain, with remaining parts taken from reference TRBV18 and TRBJ1-2, reads NAGVMQNPRHLVRRRGQEARLRCSPMKGHSHVYWYRQLPEEGLKFMVYLQKENIIDESGMPKERFSAEFPKEGPSILRIQQVVRGDSAAYFCASSPDRGQGGYTFGSGTRLTVV.

This chain links TRBV5-4 with TRBJ1-6, with TRBD1 matching over 10 bases. This CDR3 region has 15 residues. V lost 4 bases, J lost 8 bases, and 6 bases stayed unmatched. CDR1 is SGHNT and CDR2 is YYREEE in the germline V gene (reference sequence). CDR3 in amino acids: CASSQSGTGDSPLHF. The CDR3 DNA sequence: TGTGCCAGCAGCCAATCCGGGACAGGGGATTCACCCCTCCACTTT.

The chain has TRBV5-5 and TRBJ2-7; TRBD1 aligns across 7 bases. J lost 4 bases, V lost 4 bases, and 11 bases had no gene match. Germline V lookup: CDR1 SGHKS, CDR2 YYEKEE (reference sequence). The CDR3 has 15 amino acids. CDR3: CASSVGWDSGYEQYF. In DNA, the CDR3 is TGTGCCAGCAGCGTAGGTTGGGACAGTGGGTACGAGCAGTACTTC.

In regard to this clone: Because the CDR3 is missing its conserved closing phenylalanine or tryptophan, this is likely a read error. No DNA is shown, since the ends of the CDR3 on it are uncertain; the CDR3 is the one TCRdb lists. The chain links TRBV3-1 (or the pseudogene TRBV3-2) to TRBJ1-1; the D segment call TRBD1 is taken from the table without a DNA check. Germline loops: CDR1 LGHDT, CDR2 YNNKEL (reference sequence). The CDR3 numbers 13 amino acids, ends counted. CDR3 protein: CASSKGQGGRFFL.

The gene calls are TRBV6-5 and TRBJ1-5; 10 bases fit TRBD1. Germline V gene data show CDR1 as MNHEY and CDR2 as SVGAGI. Trimming removed 7 bases from V and 6 bases from J; junction bases left unmatched: 6. CDR3 length equals 14 residues. The CDR3 DNA reads as TGTGCCAGCACCGAGACAGGGGGCATTCAGCCCCAGCATTTT. This gives the protein CASTETGGIQPQHF.

The chain recombines TRBV11-2 with TRBJ2-5, with 11 positions matching TRBD1. This CDR3 has 15 residues. Germline assignment: CDR1 SGHAT and CDR2 FQNNGV. The junction had 2 bases not matched to a gene; V was cut back by 1 base and J by 4 bases. DNA of the CDR3: TGTGCCAGCAGCTTAGGTGGGACAGGGGGAGAGACCCAGTACTTC. It translates to CASSLGGTGGETQYF. The whole variable domain, remainder taken from reference TRBV11-2 and TRBJ2-5, is EAGVAQSPRYKIIEKRQSVAFWCNPISGHATLYWYQQILGQGPKLLIQFQNNGVVDDSQLPKDRFSAERLKGVDSTLKIQPAKLEDSAVYLCASSLGGTGGETQYFGPGTRLLVL.

The rearrangement uses TRBV9 and TRBJ2-3; no firm D call. The CDR3 extends over 15 amino acids. Germline V gene sequence: CDR1 SGDLS, CDR2 YYNGEE. V lost 0 bases and J lost 7, with 15 bases in between. CDR3 sequence (DNA): TGTGCCAGCAGCGTAGCATTTGGGTGGCAAAATACGCAGTATTTT. This encodes CASSVAFGWQNTQYF.

The chain combines TRBV11-2 with TRBJ2-1, with D perhaps TRBD1 (5 bases). The CDR3 totals 12 residues. Trimming stripped 6 bases from V and 10 bases from J, with 13 bases between. Per germline, CDR1 SGHAT and CDR2 FQNNGV. In DNA, the CDR3 is TGTGCCAGCAGGGTGATAGGGGCCGAGCAGTTCTTC. Protein sequence: CASRVIGAEQFF.

The chain uses TRBV28 and TRBJ1-5, with D possibly matching TRBD1 (6 bases). The germline CDR1 and CDR2 sequences are MDHEN and SYDVKM. The CDR3 is made up of 15 amino acids. Trimming removed 8 bases at V and 3 bases at J, with 17 bases between. CDR3 in DNA: TGTGCCAGCCGAACGAACAGACAGGACAATCAGCCCCAGCATTTT. Amino acid sequence: CASRTNRQDNQPQHF.

J is TRBJ2-1 and V is TRBV7-9, with D unresolved. The CDR3 length is 11 residues. Trimming removed 8 bases from V and 8 bases from J, with 10 bases in between. Per the germline V gene, CDR1 is SEHNR and CDR2 is FQNEAQ (reference sequence). The CDR3 DNA follows: TGTGCCAGCGGGGTGGTCGATGAGCAGTTCTTC. Its protein product is CASGVVDEQFF.

The chain is built from TRBV7-8 and TRBJ2-7; the D is unclear. V lost 5 bases and J lost 0, with 5 bases in between. The CDR3 spans 12 residues. Germline CDR1 and CDR2: SGHVS and FQNEAQ. CDR3 nucleotide sequence: TGTGCCAGCAGCCTGAGCTCCTACGAGCAGTACTTC. This translates into CASSLSSYEQYF.

The V and J genes are TRBV3-1 (or the pseudogene TRBV3-2) and TRBJ2-5, with 13 bases that match TRBD2. Germline V gene lookup returns CDR1 LGHDT and CDR2 YNNKEL (reference sequence). Trimming cost V 4 bases and J 4 bases; bases outside gene matches: 15. The CDR3 spans 19 residues. This CDR3 is CASSRGSTSGRAWGETQYF. The CDR3 DNA reads TGTGCCAGCAGCCGAGGGAGCACTAGCGGGAGGGCCTGGGGAGAGACCCAGTACTTC.

The rearrangement links TRBV11-1 to TRBJ2-5; TRBD2 might be the D (5 bases). Trimming took 1 base from V and 5 from J, leaving 11 bases between them. CDR1 is SGHAT and CDR2 is FQDESV in the germline V gene (reference sequence). CDR3 length: 14 amino acids. CDR3 sequence: CASSLDRGDETQYF. For the CDR3, the DNA is TGTGCCAGCAGCTTAGATCGGGGTGACGAGACCCAGTACTTC.

The chain links TRBV29-1 to TRBJ2-7, with D possibly matching TRBD2 (5 bases). The germline V and J ends were trimmed by 6 bases and 3 bases, with 9 bases remaining between them. This CDR3 has 11 residues. Germline V gene sequence: CDR1 SQVTM, CDR2 ANQGSEA. The CDR3 protein is CSVGELYEQYF. The CDR3 DNA reads TGCAGCGTCGGGGAGCTCTACGAGCAGTACTTC.

The CDR3 loop is CASSQESRRYEQYF. CDR3 in DNA: TGCGCCAGCAGCCAAGAGTCTAGGAGATACGAGCAGTACTTC. The V and J genes are TRBV4-3 and TRBJ2-7; D gene ambiguous. This CDR3 region has 14 residues. The V gene's germline CDR1 is LGHNA and CDR2 YSLEER. V lost 0 bases and J 4 bases, leaving 10 bases between the germline ends.